These 26 T cell receptor beta chains were all obtained from the same sample, sequenced in a study of T and B cells in COVID-19 patients. TRB was amplified from around 250-500 ng of blood genomic DNA. Multiplex PCR with BIOMED2 TRB-A/B primer pools amplified TRB rearrangements. Using its own MiXCR run on the multiplex PCR reads, TCRdb lists one record per CDR3 protein. The sample consists of more than 15,000 distinct CDR3 sequences, 36% of them appearing once. The material sequenced was blood. The receptors shown here come from a human donor with active COVID-19.

This clonotype was counted ten times or more. V and J are TRBV19 and TRBJ1-5; D ambiguous. The ends were cut back, 2 bases at V and 3 bases at J, with 11 bases in the middle. The CDR3 has 15 residues. Looked up from germline, CDR1 is LNHDA and CDR2 is SQIVND (reference sequence). Here the CDR3 DNA reads TGTGCCAGTAGTATATACGAAGAATCCAATCAGCCCCAGCATTTT. Translation gives CASSIYEESNQPQHF.

This clonotype was seen more than once but under ten times. The CDR3: CASSLVNQETQYF. CDR3 bases: TGTGCCAGCAGCTTAGTTAACCAAGAGACCCAGTACTTC. The chain couples TRBV7-6 to TRBJ2-5; D not certain. The CDR3 totals 13 residues. Germline V gene data show CDR1 as SGHVS and CDR2 as FNYEAQ. V dropped 1 base and J dropped 0 bases, with 3 bases sitting between them.

The V call is TRBV12-3 or TRBV12-4, the J call TRBJ2-1; D gene unclear. With 3 bases removed from V and 7 bases from J, the gap between germline ends came to 13 bases. The CDR3 has 14 residues. This CDR3 reads CASSFSGGTNEQFF. DNA for the CDR3: TGTGCCAGCAGTTTTTCCGGCGGTACGAATGAGCAGTTCTTC.

The chain employs TRBV13 and TRBJ1-2; 9 bases map to TRBD1. Germline lookup yields CDR1 PRHDT and CDR2 FYEKMQ (reference sequence). Trimming took 6 bases from V and 2 from J; bases not matched to a gene: 4. The CDR3 sequence is 14 residues long. The chain's CDR3 is CASRPGQGNYGYTF. In nucleotides, the CDR3 is TGTGCCAGCAGGCCCGGACAGGGGAACTATGGCTACACCTTC.

About this clonotype itself: A much larger clone differs by one base, so this may be a read error. The chain uses TRBV19 and TRBJ2-7; TRBD1 matches 10 bases. V dropped 4 bases and J dropped 1; count of bases not matched to a gene: 4. From germline, CDR1 is LNHDA and CDR2 SQIVND (reference sequence). The CDR3 is made up of 15 amino acids. CDR3 sequence reads: CASSTGQGGSYEQYV. As DNA, the CDR3 is TGTGCCAGTAGTACCGGACAGGGGGGGTCCTACGAGCAGTACGTC.

The chain is built from TRBV12-3 or TRBV12-4 and TRBJ2-7; no reliable D call. The CDR3 length is 8 residues. CDR3 coding DNA: TGTGCCAGCAGGGATGGGGAAGTC. Translated: CASRDGEV.

This clonotype has just a few counts. The genes are TRBV12-3 or TRBV12-4 and TRBJ2-3; the match to TRBD1 covers 7 bases. V gave up 7 bases and J gave up 5 bases; unmatched junction bases: 3. The CDR3 spans 12 residues. CDR3 residues: CASTTGVDTQYF. The CDR3 DNA follows: TGTGCCAGCACCACAGGGGTAGATACGCAGTATTTT.

This rearrangement joins TRBV7-6 to TRBJ1-1; D remains ambiguous. V lost 5 bases and J 2 bases, leaving 12 bases between the germline ends. Germline V lookup: CDR1 SGHVS, CDR2 FNYEAQ. This CDR3 has 14 residues. For the CDR3, the DNA is TGTGCCAGCAGCGGCAAAGGCATAAACACTGAAGCTTTCTTT. This sequence encodes CASSGKGINTEAFF.

This clonotype has more than one count but fewer than ten. This chain links TRBV12-3 or TRBV12-4 with TRBJ1-1; possibly TRBD1 for D (5 bases). This CDR3 has 13 amino acids. The germline V and J ends were trimmed by 5 bases and 4 bases, with 11 bases remaining between them. Written as DNA, the CDR3 is TGTGCCAGCAGTCCTTCAGGGAGCACTGAAGCTTTCTTT. Protein sequence: CASSPSGSTEAFF.

The chain carries TRBV18 and TRBJ1-1; no clear D gene. Germline V gene data show CDR1 as KGHSH and CDR2 as LQKENI. V was cut by 7 bases and J by 3 bases, with 9 bases left in between. This CDR3 region has 12 residues. DNA for the CDR3: TGTGCCAGCTTCAAGATGGACACTGAAGCTTTCTTT. Translated, it gives CASFKMDTEAFF.

By proportion, this clonotype is medium-sized (0.01 to 0.1%). V gene TRBV29-1 combines with J gene TRBJ2-3; 7 nucleotides agree with TRBD1. Trimming took 8 bases from V and 2 from J; bases not matched to a gene: 16. The CDR3 consists of 16 residues. The V gene's germline CDR1 is SQVTM and CDR2 ANQGSEA. The CDR3 sequence is CSTIDRVPGTTDTQYF. For the CDR3, the DNA is TGCAGCACCATCGACAGGGTACCAGGGACCACAGATACGCAGTATTTT.

The V gene is TRBV15, the J gene TRBJ2-1; no clear D. The V end lost 1 base, the J end lost 0 bases, and 25 bases lay between the germline ends. Germline CDR1 is LNHNV and CDR2 is YYDKDF (reference sequence). The CDR3 extends over 21 amino acids. The CDR3, as DNA: TGTGCCACCAGCAGAGGACAAGGCGGCAGTTATCCACTTAGCTCCTACAATGAGCAGTTCTTC. Translation gives CATSRGQGGSYPLSSYNEQFF.

The chain carries TRBV5-6 and TRBJ2-5, with 13 bases identical to TRBD2. Trimming at V came to 4 bases and at J to 6 bases, leaving 9 bases not matched to a gene. The CDR3 contains 16 residues. Germline loops: CDR1 SGHDT, CDR2 YYEEEE. The CDR3 coding sequence is TGTGCCAGCAGCACGGGACTAGCGGGGTCGGCAAAGACCCAGTACTTC. Amino acid sequence: CASSTGLAGSAKTQYF.

Note on this clonotype: Relative to the germline gene, one junction end is altered; a read error may explain this. The CDR3 protein is CASSISSGTGVTQNF. CDR3 nucleotides: TGTGCCAGTAGTATTTCATCCGGGACAGGCGTAACTCAGAATTTT. The chain has TRBV19 and TRBJ1-5, with 8 bases matching TRBD1. The V gene's germline CDR1 is LNHDA and CDR2 SQIVND (reference sequence). This CDR3 region has 15 residues.

The chain links TRBV10-3 to TRBJ1-4, with no clear D. The V end was cut by 2 bases, the J end by 4 bases, with 8 bases between. Germline values: CDR1 ENHRY, CDR2 SYGVKD. This CDR3 has 14 residues. The CDR3 sequence: CAISEERSNEKLFF. The CDR3 DNA is TGTGCCATCAGTGAGGAAAGGAGTAATGAAAAACTGTTTTTT.

The rearrangement joins TRBV12-3 or TRBV12-4 to TRBJ2-1; unclear D gene. This CDR3 region has 14 residues. V lost 3 bases, J lost 4 bases, and 10 bases lay in between. The CDR3, as DNA: TGTGCCAGCAGTTTTTTTGTCCGTTACAATGAGCAGTTCTTC. Translating it yields CASSFFVRYNEQFF.

The chain employs TRBV27 and TRBJ2-5; 9 nucleotides agree with TRBD2. V was pared by 2 bases and J by 4 bases, with 5 bases of the junction left unmatched. This CDR3 has 15 amino acids. CDR1 and CDR2 (germline): MNHEY, SMNVEV (reference sequence). This chain's CDR3 is CASSLSGGTGETQYF. The CDR3 coding sequence is TGTGCCAGCAGTTTAAGCGGGGGGACTGGAGAGACCCAGTACTTC.

In its sample, this clonotype is medium-sized. The chain carries TRBV29-1 and TRBJ2-7; perhaps TRBD1 as D (6 bases). This CDR3 has 12 residues. CDR1 is SQVTM, CDR2 ANQGSEA, per germline. V lost 7 bases, J lost 4 bases, and 14 bases lay in between. DNA of the CDR3: TGCAGCGCCCTCGAGGGGGATTACGAGCAGTACTTC. Its protein is CSALEGDYEQYF.

J is TRBJ2-7 and V is TRBV15, with TRBD1 as a possible D gene (5 bases). V was trimmed by 1 base and J by 2 bases, leaving 15 bases between them. The V gene's germline CDR1 is LNHNV and CDR2 YYDKDF (reference sequence). This CDR3 comprises 16 residues. CDR3 DNA: TGTGCCACCAGCAGAGGTCCTGCGACAGATACCTACGAGCAGTACTTC. It specifies CATSRGPATDTYEQYF. The whole variable domain, remainder taken from reference TRBV15 and TRBJ2-7, is DAMVIQNPRYQVTQFGKPVTLSCSQTLNHNVMYWYQQKSSQAPKLLFHYYDKDFNNEADTPDNFQSRRPNTSFCFLDIRSPGLGDTAMYLCATSRGPATDTYEQYFGPGTRLTVT.

By share of the sample, this clonotype is medium-sized. V and J are TRBV29-1 and TRBJ2-3, with D maybe TRBD1 (5 bases). Germline CDR1 and CDR2: SQVTM and ANQGSEA. This CDR3 is built from 14 residues. V lost 3 bases, J lost 3 bases, and 13 bases lay in between. The CDR3 spells CSVDGLGVTDTQYF. CDR3 DNA: TGCAGCGTTGATGGGCTAGGGGTAACAGATACGCAGTATTTT.

This clonotype was counted many times. V gene TRBV18 combines with J gene TRBJ1-4; D may be TRBD1 (6 bases). Trimming took off 1 base at V and 8 bases at J, with 14 bases between the two ends. The CDR3 loop spans 15 amino acids. CDR1 is KGHSH, CDR2 LQKENI, per germline. CDR3 protein: CASSPLDRTGEKLFF. In DNA form, the CDR3 reads TGTGCCAGCTCACCACTCGACAGGACCGGGGAAAAACTGTTTTTT.

By sample fraction, this clonotype is medium-sized. The J gene is TRBJ2-5, the V gene TRBV29-1; TRBD2 agrees at 12 bases. V was pared by 7 bases and J by 5 bases, with 5 bases of the junction left unmatched. This CDR3 is 13 amino acids long. In germline, CDR1 is SQVTM, CDR2 ANQGSEA. The CDR3 region has the DNA TGCAGCGCTTCCACTAGCGGGGGGGAGACCCAGTACTTC. It codes for CSASTSGGETQYF.

CDR3: CASNRASAAISYNEQFF. The CDR3 DNA is TGTGCCAGCAATCGGGCCTCAGCGGCGATCTCCTACAATGAGCAGTTCTTC. The V call is TRBV6-5, the J call TRBJ2-1; tentatively, D is TRBD2 (5 bases). Germline V gives CDR1 MNHEY, CDR2 SVGAGI. CDR3 length equals 17 residues. Deletions cut 7 bases from V and 0 bases from J, with 19 bases between.

V gene TRBV5-6 combines with J gene TRBJ2-5, with 11 bases lining up with TRBD1. This CDR3 region has 13 residues. Germline CDR1 reads SGHDT; CDR2 reads YYEEEE. The junction had 7 bases not matched to a gene; V was cut back by 9 bases and J by 6 bases. The CDR3 loop reads CATQGQGVKTQYF. The CDR3 nucleotides are TGTGCCACCCAGGGACAGGGGGTAAAGACCCAGTACTTC.

V usage is TRBV7-6 and J usage is TRBJ2-7; 8 nucleotides align to TRBD1. Trimming at V came to 2 bases and at J to 6 bases, leaving 6 bases not matched to a gene. Germline-derived CDR1 and CDR2 are SGHVS and FNYEAQ. The CDR3 has 14 residues. The CDR3, as DNA: TGTGCCAGCAGCTTATCCAGGGGGCTAGGCGAGCAGTACTTC. Its translation: CASSLSRGLGEQYF. Variable domain in full (rest from reference TRBV7-6 and TRBJ2-7): GAGVSQSPRYKVTKRGQDVALRCDPISGHVSLYWYRQALGQGPEFLTYFNYEAQQDKSGLPNDRFSAERPEGSISTLTIQRTEQRDSAMYRCASSLSRGLGEQYFGPGTRLTVT.

Only a few counts were recorded for this clonotype. V usage is TRBV19 and J usage is TRBJ1-1; D gene ambiguous. V was cut by 3 bases and J by 5 bases, with 10 bases left in between. Germline V gives CDR1 LNHDA, CDR2 SQIVND (reference sequence). The CDR3 consists of 13 residues. CDR3 in DNA: TGTGCCAGTAGTATGCGGAGGGATACTGAAGCTTTCTTT. Amino acid sequence: CASSMRRDTEAFF.